This TCR beta chain was recorded in a study of CD8 T cells in Susac syndrome. Study-level results: As the study acknowledged, the number of individuals who were part of its TCR sequencing and HLA analysis was relatively small.

Roughly 0.45 to 1 ug RNA was reverse transcribed with random hexamers. Amplification of TCR beta CDR3 was carried out by immunoSEQ multiplex PCR, which covered 54 Vbeta and 13 Jbeta segments. Each CDR3 protein gets one entry after TCRdb re-called the immunoSEQ multiplex PCR reads with MiXCR. The sample consists of about 180,000 distinct CDR3 sequences, around 95% of them appearing once. The multiple sclerosis controls, all treatment-naive patients, had relapsing-remitting disease that was stable or active. TEMRA cells were FACS-enriched, unlike CD8+ and CD4+ T cells, which were negatively isolated. From germline, CDR1 is SQVTM and CDR2 ANQGSEA. Trimming removed 4 bases at V and 2 bases at J, with 9 bases between. The CDR3 is 12 residues long. Remarks on this clonotype: The antigen remains undetermined.

The V and J genes are TRBV29-1 and TRBJ2-7; D perhaps matches TRBD2 (6 bases). Sequenced material: CD4+ T cells from PBMCs. The receptor was derived from a human donor with multiple sclerosis. CDR3 amino acids: CSVVGTPYEQYF. CDR3 bases: TGCAGCGTTGTTGGGACTCCCTACGAGCAGTACTTC.